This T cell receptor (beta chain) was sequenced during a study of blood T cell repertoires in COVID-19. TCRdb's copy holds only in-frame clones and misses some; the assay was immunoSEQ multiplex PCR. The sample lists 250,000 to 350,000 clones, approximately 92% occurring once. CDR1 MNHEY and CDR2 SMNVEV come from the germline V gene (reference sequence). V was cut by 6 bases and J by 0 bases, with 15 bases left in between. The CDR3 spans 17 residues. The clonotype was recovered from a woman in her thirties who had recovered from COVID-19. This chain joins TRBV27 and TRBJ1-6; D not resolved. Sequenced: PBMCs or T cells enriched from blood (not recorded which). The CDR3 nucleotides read TGTGCCAGCAGCCGAAGTACCGCGTACTCCTATAATTCACCCCTCCACTTT. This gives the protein CASSRSTAYSYNSPLHF.